This T cell receptor (beta chain) appears in the sequencing data of a study of T cell responses to AZD1222 COVID-19 vaccine. Regarding the study as a whole: Repertoire sampling occurred only after the peak T cell response.

Turning to this clone: No antigen is known for it.

Sequenced by immunoSEQ multiplex PCR; TCRdb stores in-frame clones only, minus some. The sample lists 130,000 to 150,000 clones; 91% were seen once. In germline, CDR1 is LNHDA, CDR2 SQIVND (reference sequence). J lost 4 bases, V lost 7 bases, and 11 bases had no gene match. This CDR3 is 16 amino acids long. The receptor was isolated from an adult in good health. Sequences were derived from peripheral blood, sampled on day 0 of AZD1222 vaccination. This chain uses TRBV19 with TRBJ2-2; 8 bases agree with TRBD2. CDR3 coding DNA: TGTGCCAGTACCTCCCTGGGGACTAGGGGCACCGGGGAGCTGTTTTTT. Its protein product is CASTSLGTRGTGELFF.